The sequence of this T cell receptor beta chain was determined in a study of shared clonotypes between healthy human individuals. The donors were all Caucasian adults (living in Nashville, Tennessee). CD45RA-negative memory and CD45RA+ naive subsets were split from the CD4+ cells. Notes on the study in general: Rarefaction gave evidence that sorted-subset sequencing remained incomplete despite large depth.

As concerns this clone: What it recognizes is unknown.

The genomic DNA of each subset was split evenly across several immunoSEQ plates. Sequenced by immunoSEQ multiplex PCR; TCRdb stores in-frame clones only, minus some. The data hold about 600,000 clones, with roughly 97% observed a single time. The CDR3 length is 13 residues. V lost 5 bases and J 8 bases, leaving 15 bases between the germline ends. Germline CDR1 reads SNHLY; CDR2 reads FYNNEI. Material for sequencing was naive CD4+ T cells sorted from blood. Described subset: CD45RA+ positively selected. This TCR came from a woman in her thirties in good health. This sequence joins TRBV2 and TRBJ1-2; no reliable D call. CDR3 sequence reads: CASSPLPVEGYTF. Written as DNA, the CDR3 is TGTGCCAGCAGTCCCCTACCTGTGGAGGGCTACACCTTC.